Presented here are 15 T cell receptor beta chains from one specimen sequenced in a study of radiotherapy plus CTLA-4 blockade in lung cancer. Sequencing was performed with immunoSEQ multiplex PCR; in TCRdb, only in-frame clones are kept and a portion is missing. The table lists about 16,000 clones, 55% to 75% of them singletons. This material consisted of peripheral blood, taken from a patient treated with radiotherapy plus ipilimumab. Source of these receptors: a human donor with non-small cell lung cancer whose response to radiotherapy plus ipilimumab could not be evaluated.

The gene calls are TRBV5-1 and TRBJ2-6, with D uncertain. V was trimmed by 4 bases and J by 4 bases, leaving 9 bases between them. The CDR3 covers 14 residues. Germline CDR1 is SGHRS and CDR2 is YFSETQ. Here the CDR3 DNA reads TGCGCCAGCAGCCCTGGCCCAGGGGCCAACGTCCTGACTTTC. Its protein is CASSPGPGANVLTF.

V and J are TRBV9 and TRBJ1-3; the D gene is possibly TRBD1 (5 bases). Germline CDR1 and CDR2: SGDLS and YYNGEE. CDR3 length equals 13 residues. V lost 3 bases to trimming and J lost 8 bases, with 12 bases between them. CDR3 region: CASSDPGGYTIYF. The CDR3 nucleotides read TGTGCCAGCAGCGACCCCGGGGGATACACCATATATTTT.

This chain links TRBV19 with TRBJ2-7; 12 nucleotides align to TRBD1. The CDR3 runs to 13 residues. V gave up 5 bases and J gave up 8 bases; unmatched junction bases: 4. Per the germline V gene, CDR1 is LNHDA and CDR2 is SQIVND (reference sequence). Written as DNA, the CDR3 is TGTGCCAGTAGTCCGGGACAGGGGGCGAAGCAGTACGTC. Its translation is CASSPGQGAKQYV.

This chain links TRBV30 with TRBJ1-5; D perhaps matches TRBD1 (6 bases). Trimming removed 2 bases at V and 6 bases at J, with 14 bases between. This CDR3 contains 14 residues. In germline, CDR1 is GTSNPN, CDR2 SVGIG (reference sequence). In nucleotides, the CDR3 is TGTGCCTGGAGTAGGCCAGGGGCGACTCAGCCCCAGCATTTT. This gives the protein CAWSRPGATQPQHF.

The genes are TRBV2 and TRBJ2-5; TRBD2 is a possible D gene (5 bases). The CDR3 spans 13 residues. Germline V gives CDR1 SNHLY, CDR2 FYNNEI. Between the trimmed V and J ends, which lost 6 bases and 7 bases, there was a span of 15 bases. CDR3 loop: CASSPGIEGTQYF. The CDR3 DNA reads as TGTGCCAGCAGCCCCGGGATTGAGGGGACCCAGTACTTC. Looking up the rest from reference TRBV2 and TRBJ2-5 gives the full variable domain: EPEVTQTPSHQVTQMGQEVILRCVPISNHLYFYWYRQILGQKVEFLVSFYNNEISEKSEIFDDQFSVERPDGSNFTLKIRSTKLEDSAMYFCASSPGIEGTQYFGPGTRLLVL.

The rearrangement uses TRBV4-3 and TRBJ1-2; TRBD1 agrees at 8 bases. Germline CDR1 and CDR2: LGHNA and YSLEER. V lost 1 base to trimming and J lost 4 bases; unmatched junction nucleotides: 5. CDR3 length: 15 residues. The CDR3 here is CASSQGEDRAYGYTF. DNA of the CDR3: TGCGCCAGCAGCCAAGGCGAGGACAGGGCCTATGGCTACACCTTC.

The V call is TRBV7-9, the J call TRBJ1-2, with 7 bases aligning to TRBD1. The CDR3 consists of 15 residues. V lost 5 bases and J lost 2; bases outside the gene matches: 8. Germline V CDR1 and CDR2: SEHNR, FQNEAQ (reference sequence). The CDR3 sequence is CASSGYRGENYGYTF. The CDR3 DNA is TGTGCCAGCAGCGGTTACAGGGGTGAAAACTATGGCTACACCTTC.

This chain joins TRBV7-6 and TRBJ1-2; TRBD1 aligns across 8 bases. CDR1 is SGHVS and CDR2 is FNYEAQ in the germline V gene. The CDR3 runs 13 residues. The V and J ends lost 5 bases and 3 bases, in that order; junction bases with no gene match: 2. The DNA of the CDR3 is TGTGCCAGCAGCCTGACAGGGGACTATGGCTACACCTTC. Its translation is CASSLTGDYGYTF.

This chain connects TRBV6-1 to TRBJ2-1; possibly TRBD2 for D (5 bases). The V end lost 10 bases, the J end lost 9 bases, and 16 bases lay between the germline ends. Per germline, CDR1 MNHNS and CDR2 SASEGT. The CDR3 runs 12 residues. The CDR3 DNA is TGTGCCACCTATTTGGGAGTAATTGAGCAGTTCTTC. Translating gives CATYLGVIEQFF.

The chain recombines TRBV30 with TRBJ1-5, with TRBD1 matching over 7 bases. V dropped 2 bases and J dropped 0; count of bases not matched to a gene: 4. This CDR3 is 15 amino acids long. Germline values: CDR1 GTSNPN, CDR2 SVGIG (reference sequence). In DNA, the CDR3 is TGTGCCTGGAGTCAGGGGGACAATAGCAATCAGCCCCAGCATTTT. This sequence encodes CAWSQGDNSNQPQHF.

This sequence joins TRBV9 and TRBJ2-5; D might be TRBD2 (6 bases). Germline V gene data show CDR1 as SGDLS and CDR2 as YYNGEE. V lost 0 bases and J lost 4, with 7 bases in between. CDR3 size: 13 residues. CDR3 loop: CASSVVEGETQYF. CDR3 in DNA: TGTGCCAGCAGCGTAGTGGAGGGAGAGACCCAGTACTTC. The full variable domain, completed using reference TRBV9 and TRBJ2-5, is DSGVTQTPKHLITATGQRVTLRCSPRSGDLSVYWYQQSLDQGLQFLIQYYNGEERAKGNILERFSAQQFPDLHSELNLSSLELGDSALYFCASSVVEGETQYFGPGTRLLVL.

This clone was seen once. The rearrangement joins TRBV11-2 to TRBJ1-1; D may be TRBD1 (6 bases). Germline V gives CDR1 SGHAT, CDR2 FQNNGV. V lost 5 bases, J lost 8 bases, and 21 bases lay in between. This CDR3 is built from 15 residues. The CDR3 here is CASSAWGQIIREAFF. The CDR3 bases are TGTGCCAGCAGCGCCTGGGGACAAATCATCAGAGAAGCTTTCTTT. The full variable domain, in which reference TRBV11-2 and TRBJ1-1 provide the parts outside the CDR3, is EAGVAQSPRYKIIEKRQSVAFWCNPISGHATLYWYQQILGQGPKLLIQFQNNGVVDDSQLPKDRFSAERLKGVDSTLKIQPAKLEDSAVYLCASSAWGQIIREAFFGQGTRLTVV.

This chain uses TRBV2 with TRBJ2-1, with 9 bases that match TRBD2. CDR1 and CDR2 (germline): SNHLY, FYNNEI. CDR3 size: 13 residues. V lost 8 bases to trimming and J lost 5 bases; unmatched junction nucleotides: 4. The CDR3 nucleotides read TGTGCCAGCGGTAAGCGGGGGGACAATGAGCAGTTCTTC. It codes for CASGKRGDNEQFF.

V and J are TRBV5-1 and TRBJ1-2, with 10 nucleotides matching TRBD1. This CDR3 contains 16 residues. The germline gives CDR1 SGHRS, CDR2 YFSETQ. Unmatched junction bases numbered 7, after V lost 1 base and J lost 4 bases. CDR3 protein: CASSLTTGGLSYGYTF. Written as DNA, the CDR3 is TGCGCCAGCAGCTTGACGACAGGGGGCCTCTCCTATGGCTACACCTTC. Drawing the rest from reference TRBV5-1 and TRBJ1-2, the complete variable domain is KAGVTQTPRYLIKTRGQQVTLSCSPISGHRSVSWYQQTPGQGLQFLFEYFSETQRNKGNFPGRFSGRQFSNSRSEMNVSTLELGDSALYLCASSLTTGGLSYGYTFGSGTRLTVV.

This chain uses TRBV5-4 with TRBJ2-7; possible D gene TRBD1, 6 bases. The V end lost 3 bases, the J end lost 5 bases, and 12 bases lay between the germline ends. Germline V gene data show CDR1 as SGHNT and CDR2 as YYREEE (reference sequence). The CDR3 loop spans 13 amino acids. CDR3 protein: CASSSQGSHEQYF. Here the CDR3 DNA reads TGTGCCAGCAGCTCACAGGGAAGCCACGAGCAGTACTTC.